The clone carrying this T cell receptor beta chain showed up just once. The germline gives CDR1 LNHDA, CDR2 SQIVND (reference sequence). There are 15 residues in the CDR3. V lost 7 bases to trimming and J lost 7 bases; unmatched junction nucleotides: 12. This entry belongs to a study of T cell changes during pregnancy in multiple sclerosis. Sequencing was performed with immunoSEQ multiplex PCR; in TCRdb, only in-frame clones are kept and a portion is missing. The sample lists about 40,000 clones, nearly 90% seen once, with about 1.2% in the top ten. The sequences come from CD4+ T cells from peripheral blood mononuclear cells, collected in the first trimester of pregnancy. V gene TRBV19 combines with J gene TRBJ1-5; TRBD1 matches 8 bases. The sequence was obtained from a female donor with multiple sclerosis, enrolled in a pregnancy study. CDR3 bases: TGTGCCAGTATACCTGTCGGACAGGGTGGGCAGCCCCAGCATTTT. This translates into CASIPVGQGGQPQHF.